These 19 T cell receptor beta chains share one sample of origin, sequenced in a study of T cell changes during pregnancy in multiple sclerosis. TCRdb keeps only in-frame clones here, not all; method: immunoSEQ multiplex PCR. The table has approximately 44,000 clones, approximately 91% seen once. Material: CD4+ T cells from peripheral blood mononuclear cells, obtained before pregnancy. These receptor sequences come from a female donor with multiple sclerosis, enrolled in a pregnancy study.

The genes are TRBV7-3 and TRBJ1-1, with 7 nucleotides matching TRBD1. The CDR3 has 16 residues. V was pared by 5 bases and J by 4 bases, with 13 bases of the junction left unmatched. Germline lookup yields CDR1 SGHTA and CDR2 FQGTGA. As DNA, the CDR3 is TGTGCCAGCAGCAACCAAGGACCAGGGGGAGGCACTGAAGCTTTCTTT. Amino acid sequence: CASSNQGPGGGTEAFF.

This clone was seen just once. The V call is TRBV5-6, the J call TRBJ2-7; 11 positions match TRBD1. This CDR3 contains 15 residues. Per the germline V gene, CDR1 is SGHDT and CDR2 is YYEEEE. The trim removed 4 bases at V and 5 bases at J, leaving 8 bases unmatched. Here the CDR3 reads CASSLPGTGGNEQYF. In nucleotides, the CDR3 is TGTGCCAGCAGCCTACCGGGGACAGGGGGAAACGAGCAGTACTTC.

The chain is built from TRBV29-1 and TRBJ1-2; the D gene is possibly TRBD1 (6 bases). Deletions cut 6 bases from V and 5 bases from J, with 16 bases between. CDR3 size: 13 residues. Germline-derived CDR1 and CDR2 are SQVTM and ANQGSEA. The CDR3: CSVRTVGDYGYTF. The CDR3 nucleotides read TGCAGCGTGCGGACAGTTGGGGATTATGGCTACACCTTC. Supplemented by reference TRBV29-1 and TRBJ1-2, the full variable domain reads SAVISQKPSRDICQRGTSLTIQCQVDSQVTMMFWYRQQPGQSLTLIATANQGSEATYESGFVIDKFPISRPNLTFSTLTVSNMSPEDSSIYLCSVRTVGDYGYTFGSGTRLTVV.

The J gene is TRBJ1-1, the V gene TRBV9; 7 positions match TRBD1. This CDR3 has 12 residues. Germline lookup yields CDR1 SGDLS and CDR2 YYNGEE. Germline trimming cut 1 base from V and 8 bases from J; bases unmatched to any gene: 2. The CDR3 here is CASSVSTGEAFF. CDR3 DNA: TGTGCCAGCAGCGTATCGACAGGGGAAGCTTTCTTT.

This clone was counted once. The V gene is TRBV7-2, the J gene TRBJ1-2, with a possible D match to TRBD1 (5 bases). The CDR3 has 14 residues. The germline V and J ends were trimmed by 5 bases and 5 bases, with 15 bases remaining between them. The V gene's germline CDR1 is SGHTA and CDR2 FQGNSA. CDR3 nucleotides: TGTGCCAGCAGCCCGTTGGGGGGACCTTATGGCTACACCTTC. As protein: CASSPLGGPYGYTF.

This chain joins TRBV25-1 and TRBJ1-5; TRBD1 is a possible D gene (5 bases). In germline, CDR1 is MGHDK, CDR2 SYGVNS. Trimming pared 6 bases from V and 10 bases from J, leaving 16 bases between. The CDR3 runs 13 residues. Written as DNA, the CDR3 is TGTGCCAGCAGCCAGGGTAGGGGAAATCCCCAGCATTTT. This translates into CASSQGRGNPQHF.

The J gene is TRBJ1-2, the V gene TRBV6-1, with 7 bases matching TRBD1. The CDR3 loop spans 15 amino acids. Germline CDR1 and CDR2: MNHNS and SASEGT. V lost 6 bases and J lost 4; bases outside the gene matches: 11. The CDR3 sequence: CASSFPDRDSYGYTF. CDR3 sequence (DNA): TGTGCCAGCAGCTTCCCCGACCGGGACAGCTATGGCTACACCTTC.

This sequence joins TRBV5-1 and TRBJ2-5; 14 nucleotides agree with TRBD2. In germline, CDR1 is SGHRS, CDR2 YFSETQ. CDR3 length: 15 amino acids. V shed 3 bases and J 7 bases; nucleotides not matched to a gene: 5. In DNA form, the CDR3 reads TGCGCCAGCAGCTCGACTAGCGGGGGGGCGGGGACCCAGTACTTC. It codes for CASSSTSGGAGTQYF.

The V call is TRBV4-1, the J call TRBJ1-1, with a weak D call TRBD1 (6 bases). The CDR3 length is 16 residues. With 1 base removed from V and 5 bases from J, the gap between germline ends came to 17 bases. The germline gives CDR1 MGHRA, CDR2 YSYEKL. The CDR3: CASSQVPQGRGTEAFF. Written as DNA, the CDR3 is TGCGCCAGCAGCCAAGTTCCCCAGGGGCGAGGAACTGAAGCTTTCTTT.

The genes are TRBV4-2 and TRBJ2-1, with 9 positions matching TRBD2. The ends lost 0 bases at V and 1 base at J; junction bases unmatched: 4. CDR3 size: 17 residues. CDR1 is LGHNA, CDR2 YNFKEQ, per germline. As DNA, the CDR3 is TGTGCCAGCAGCCAAGACCGAAGCGGGAGGTCCTACAATGAGCAGTTCTTC. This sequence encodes CASSQDRSGRSYNEQFF.

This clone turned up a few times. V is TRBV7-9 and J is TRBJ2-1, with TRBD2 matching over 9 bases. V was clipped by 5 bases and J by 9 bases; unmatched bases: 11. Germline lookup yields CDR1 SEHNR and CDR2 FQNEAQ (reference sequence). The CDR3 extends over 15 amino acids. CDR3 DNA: TGTGCCAGCAGCGGCTCTAGCGGGACCTCCGGTGAGCAGTTCTTC. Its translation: CASSGSSGTSGEQFF. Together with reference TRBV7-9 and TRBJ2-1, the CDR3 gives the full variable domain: DTGVSQNPRHKITKRGQNVTFRCDPISEHNRLYWYRQTLGQGPEFLTYFQNEAQLEKSRLLSDRFSAERPKGSFSTLEIQRTEQGDSAMYLCASSGSSGTSGEQFFGPGTRLTVL.

The CDR3 DNA follows: TGTGCCAGCTCACCTCTAGCCGCAGAGACCCAGTACTTC. This translates into CASSPLAAETQYF. The genes are TRBV18 and TRBJ2-5; a possible D gene is TRBD2 (5 bases). The CDR3 has 13 amino acids. Germline lookup yields CDR1 KGHSH and CDR2 LQKENI. V gave up 3 bases and J gave up 4 bases, with 9 bases separating them.

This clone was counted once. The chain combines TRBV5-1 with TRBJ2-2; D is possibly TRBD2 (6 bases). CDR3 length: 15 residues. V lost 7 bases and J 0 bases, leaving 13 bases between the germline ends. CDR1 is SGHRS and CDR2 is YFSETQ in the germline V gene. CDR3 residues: CASQEAGSNTGELFF. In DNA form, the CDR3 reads TGCGCCAGCCAGGAGGCGGGGTCGAACACCGGGGAGCTGTTTTTT.

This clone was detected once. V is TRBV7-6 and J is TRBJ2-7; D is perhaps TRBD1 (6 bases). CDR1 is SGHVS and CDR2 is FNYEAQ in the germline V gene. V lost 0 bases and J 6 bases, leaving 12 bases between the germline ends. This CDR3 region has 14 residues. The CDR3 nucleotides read TGTGCCAGCAGCTTAGCCTCAGGGGTTTCCGAGCAGTACTTC. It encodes CASSLASGVSEQYF.

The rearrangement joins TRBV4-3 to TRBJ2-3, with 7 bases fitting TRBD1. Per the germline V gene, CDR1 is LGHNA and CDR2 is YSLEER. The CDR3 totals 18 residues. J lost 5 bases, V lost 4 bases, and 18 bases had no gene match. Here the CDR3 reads CASSRTSLGQGEGDTQYF. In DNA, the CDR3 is TGCGCCAGCAGCCGTACCTCCTTGGGGCAGGGGGAAGGAGATACGCAGTATTTT.

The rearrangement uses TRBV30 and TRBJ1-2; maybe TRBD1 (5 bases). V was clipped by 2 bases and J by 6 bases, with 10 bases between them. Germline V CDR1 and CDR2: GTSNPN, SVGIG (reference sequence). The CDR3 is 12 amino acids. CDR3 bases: TGTGCCTGGAGTACGGGGGTACATGGCTACACCTTC. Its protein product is CAWSTGVHGYTF.

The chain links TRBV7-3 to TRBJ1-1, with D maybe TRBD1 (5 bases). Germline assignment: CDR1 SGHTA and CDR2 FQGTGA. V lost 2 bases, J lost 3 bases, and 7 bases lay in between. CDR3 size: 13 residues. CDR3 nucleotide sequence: TGTGCCAGCAGCTTACTGACAGACACTGAAGCTTTCTTT. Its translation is CASSLLTDTEAFF.

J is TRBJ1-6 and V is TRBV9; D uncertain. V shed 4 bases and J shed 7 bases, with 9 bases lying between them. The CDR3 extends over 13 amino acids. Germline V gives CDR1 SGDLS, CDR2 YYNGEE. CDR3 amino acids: CASSPGRNSPLHF. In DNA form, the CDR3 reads TGTGCCAGCAGCCCCGGGAGGAATTCACCCCTCCACTTT.

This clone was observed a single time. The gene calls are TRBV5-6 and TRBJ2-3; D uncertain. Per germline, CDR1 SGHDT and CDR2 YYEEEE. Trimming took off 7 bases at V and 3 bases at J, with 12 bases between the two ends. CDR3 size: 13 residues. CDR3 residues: CASQSTATDTQYF. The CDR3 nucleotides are TGTGCCAGCCAAAGCACAGCAACAGATACGCAGTATTTT.